Below, 5 T cell receptor beta chains from the same sample are listed, as sequenced in a study of cytomegalovirus exposure and HLA in healthy donors. Primers included in the PCR were 60 Vbeta and 13 Jbeta primers. The method was immunoSEQ multiplex PCR; TCRdb's version includes in-frame clones alone and lacks a portion of them. In the table there are some 110,000 clones, 65% to 90% of which are singletons. Material for sequencing was PBMCs. The receptors stem from a man aged 25-40 years in good health and CMV-seronegative.

This clone has only a few counts. This chain links TRBV9 with TRBJ2-1, with a possible D match to TRBD2 (5 bases). Germline assignment: CDR1 SGDLS and CDR2 YYNGEE. The CDR3 has 16 amino acids. The germline V and J ends were trimmed by 0 bases and 2 bases, with 12 bases remaining between them. DNA of the CDR3: TGTGCCAGCAGCGTAGATTCGGGAATGGCCTACAATGAGCAGTTCTTC. The encoded protein is CASSVDSGMAYNEQFF.

V and J are TRBV5-5 and TRBJ2-7, with 8 bases that match TRBD1. The CDR3 length is 16 residues. The V gene's germline CDR1 is SGHKS and CDR2 YYEKEE (reference sequence). The J segment lost 2 bases and the V segment lost 2 bases, leaving 9 bases of the junction unmatched. The CDR3 region is CASSFGSGQGPYEQYF. CDR3 nucleotides: TGTGCCAGCAGCTTTGGGTCAGGACAGGGACCCTACGAGCAGTACTTC.

This clone was found once. The chain is built from TRBV28 and TRBJ2-7; D gene ambiguous. Germline lookup yields CDR1 MDHEN and CDR2 SYDVKM. V gave up 3 bases and J gave up 5 bases, with 11 bases separating them. The CDR3 consists of 13 residues. Written as DNA, the CDR3 is TGTGCCAGCAGTTTGCCGGGTGTCCACGAGCAGTACTTC. Protein: CASSLPGVHEQYF.

CDR3 coding DNA: TGTGCCAGCAGCGTATCGGACACGACGGGAAACACCATATATTTT. This translates into CASSVSDTTGNTIYF. This chain connects TRBV9 to TRBJ1-3, with a weak D call TRBD1 (5 bases). In germline, CDR1 is SGDLS, CDR2 YYNGEE. V lost 1 base and J lost 4, with 12 bases in between. The CDR3 loop spans 15 amino acids. Based on the CDR3 plus reference TRBV9 and TRBJ1-3, the full variable domain is DSGVTQTPKHLITATGQRVTLRCSPRSGDLSVYWYQQSLDQGLQFLIQYYNGEERAKGNILERFSAQQFPDLHSELNLSSLELGDSALYFCASSVSDTTGNTIYFGEGSWLTVV.

Concerning this clone: Germline is not matched at one junction end, which may reflect a read error. V is TRBV4-3 and J is TRBJ2-7, with D perhaps TRBD2 (6 bases). Germline V lookup: CDR1 LGHNA, CDR2 YSLEER. CDR3 size: 15 residues. The CDR3 coding sequence is TGCGCCAGCAGCCAAGTCCGCGGGGCCGCCTACGAGCAGTGCTTC. Its translation is CASSQVRGAAYEQCF.